The 31 T cell receptor beta chains given below trace back to one sample, sequenced in a study of PD-L1 blockade in urothelial cancer. The time point here: pretreatment peripheral blood. Only in-frame clones appear in the TCRdb table, and some are missing; sequencing was by immunoSEQ multiplex PCR. The table shows about 80,000 clones, with about 85% occurring only once. Sequencing used PBMCs, obtained around atezolizumab (anti-PD-L1) treatment. These receptors originate from a man in his forties or fifties with urothelial cancer.

This clone occurred once. The chain couples TRBV5-5 to TRBJ2-1; D is possibly TRBD2 (5 bases). The CDR3 runs 15 residues. V was shortened by 2 bases and J by 7 bases, with 16 bases between the two germline ends. Germline V lookup: CDR1 SGHKS, CDR2 YYEKEE (reference sequence). CDR3 DNA sequence: TGTGCCAGCAGCTTCTATCCGAGAGCGGAAAATGAGCAGTTCTTC. It translates to CASSFYPRAENEQFF.

CDR3 in DNA: TGTGCCAGCAGTGTCGAGGAATCGTATGGCTACACCTTC. It yields the protein CASSVEESYGYTF. This chain joins TRBV2 and TRBJ1-2; D call uncertain. The CDR3 runs to 13 residues. Germline CDR1 and CDR2: SNHLY and FYNNEI. V was cut by 4 bases and J by 5 bases, with 11 bases left in between.

This sequence joins TRBV2 and TRBJ2-2; 7 nucleotides line up with TRBD1. Per germline, CDR1 SNHLY and CDR2 FYNNEI. V shed 3 bases and J 6 bases; nucleotides not matched to a gene: 1. The CDR3 contains 13 residues. The CDR3 loop reads CASSDQGAGELFF. In DNA, the CDR3 is TGTGCCAGCAGTGACCAGGGGGCCGGGGAGCTGTTTTTT. Supplemented by reference TRBV2 and TRBJ2-2, the full variable domain reads EPEVTQTPSHQVTQMGQEVILRCVPISNHLYFYWYRQILGQKVEFLVSFYNNEISEKSEIFDDQFSVERPDGSNFTLKIRSTKLEDSAMYFCASSDQGAGELFFGEGSRLTVL.

The V gene is TRBV4-1, the J gene TRBJ2-5, with 11 positions matching TRBD2. The ends lost 4 bases at V and 4 bases at J; junction bases unmatched: 14. The CDR3 length is 18 residues. Germline assignment: CDR1 MGHRA and CDR2 YSYEKL. CDR3 residues: CASSPTGTSGGLPETQYF. The CDR3 DNA reads as TGCGCCAGCAGCCCCACCGGGACTAGCGGAGGTCTCCCAGAGACCCAGTACTTC.

The chain is built from TRBV9 and TRBJ1-1, with a weak D call TRBD1 (5 bases). This CDR3 contains 13 residues. CDR1 is SGDLS, CDR2 YYNGEE, per germline. The ends were cut back, 4 bases at V and 9 bases at J, with 16 bases in the middle. As DNA, the CDR3 is TGTGCCAGCAGCCCAGGGACTGAGAACAAAGCTTTCTTT. Its translation is CASSPGTENKAFF. Together with reference TRBV9 and TRBJ1-1, the CDR3 gives the full variable domain: DSGVTQTPKHLITATGQRVTLRCSPRSGDLSVYWYQQSLDQGLQFLIQYYNGEERAKGNILERFSAQQFPDLHSELNLSSLELGDSALYFCASSPGTENKAFFGQGTRLTVV.

This clone was seen only a few times. Other DNA sequences in this specimen translate into the identical CDR3. The CDR3 region is CASSHPGTSADNEQFF. In DNA, the CDR3 is TGCGCCAGCAGCCATCCTGGGACTAGCGCCGACAATGAGCAGTTCTTC. This chain links TRBV4-1 with TRBJ2-1, with TRBD2 matching over 10 bases. The CDR3 totals 16 residues. The germline V gene has CDR1 MGHRA and CDR2 YSYEKL. The trim removed 3 bases at V and 5 bases at J, leaving 7 bases unmatched.

V is TRBV27 and J is TRBJ2-1; 13 bases match TRBD2. Germline V gene data show CDR1 as MNHEY and CDR2 as SMNVEV (reference sequence). Trimming at V came to 5 bases and at J to 3 bases, leaving 13 bases not matched to a gene. The CDR3 has 19 amino acids. DNA of the CDR3: TGTGCCAGCAGTACAATATACCCCCGGACTAGCGGGAGCTACAATGAGCAGTTCTTC. Encoded protein: CASSTIYPRTSGSYNEQFF.

The genes are TRBV27 and TRBJ1-5, with D maybe TRBD1 (5 bases). Germline CDR1 reads MNHEY; CDR2 reads SMNVEV (reference sequence). V was cut by 8 bases and J by 0 bases, with 11 bases left in between. The CDR3 runs to 14 residues. CDR3 amino acids: CASGADFSNQPQHF. CDR3 DNA sequence: TGTGCCAGCGGGGCAGATTTTAGCAATCAGCCCCAGCATTTT.

The J gene is TRBJ2-7, the V gene TRBV19; 9 bases are a match to TRBD1. Germline loops: CDR1 LNHDA, CDR2 SQIVND (reference sequence). Germline trimming cut 6 bases from V and 0 bases from J; bases unmatched to any gene: 3. This CDR3 is 14 amino acids long. The CDR3 is CASRKGQGSYEQYF. DNA of the CDR3: TGTGCCAGTAGAAAGGGACAGGGCTCCTACGAGCAGTACTTC.

The chain has TRBV5-1 and TRBJ2-5; D is unresolved. The CDR3 has 13 residues. V dropped 2 bases and J dropped 3 bases, with 8 bases sitting between them. From germline, CDR1 is SGHRS and CDR2 YFSETQ. The CDR3 DNA follows: TGCGCCAGCAGCTTATCCCAGAAAGAGACCCAGTACTTC. Protein product: CASSLSQKETQYF.

V gene TRBV6-1 combines with J gene TRBJ2-7, with 9 bases fitting TRBD1. The CDR3 is made up of 15 amino acids. The germline V gene encodes CDR1 MNHNS and CDR2 SASEGT. Germline trimming cut 0 bases from V and 7 bases from J; bases unmatched to any gene: 7. CDR3: CASSEAGTGMWEQYF. For the CDR3, the DNA is TGTGCCAGCAGTGAAGCCGGGACAGGGATGTGGGAGCAGTACTTC.

The gene calls are TRBV6-6 and TRBJ2-1; TRBD1 agrees at 10 bases. This CDR3 comprises 15 residues. Germline V gene data show CDR1 as MNHNY and CDR2 as SVGAGI (reference sequence). Trimming took 4 bases from V and 8 from J; bases not matched to a gene: 8. The DNA of the CDR3 is TGTGCCAGCAGTTCCTACGGGACAGGGGTGGATGAGCAGTTCTTC. It yields the protein CASSSYGTGVDEQFF.

The chain joins TRBV9 to TRBJ1-5; D gene unclear. Trimming removed 0 bases at V and 3 bases at J, with 4 bases between. Germline V lookup: CDR1 SGDLS, CDR2 YYNGEE. This CDR3 spans 13 amino acids. The DNA for the CDR3 is TGTGCCAGCAGCGTAGGTCTCAATCAGCCCCAGCATTTT. Its translation: CASSVGLNQPQHF.

The chain employs TRBV19 and TRBJ2-6; 7 bases agree with TRBD1. The CDR3 covers 19 residues. CDR1 LNHDA and CDR2 SQIVND come from the germline V gene (reference sequence). V lost 4 bases to trimming and J lost 0 bases; unmatched junction nucleotides: 12. CDR3 in DNA: TGTGCCAGTAGTACTCTCCGACAGGGAGCCAACTCTGGGGCCAACGTCCTGACTTTC. It is translated as CASSTLRQGANSGANVLTF. The entire variable domain, with the rest obtained from reference TRBV19 and TRBJ2-6, is as follows: DGGITQSPKYLFRKEGQNVTLSCEQNLNHDAMYWYRQDPGQGLRLIYYSQIVNDFQKGDIAEGYSVSREKKESFPLTVTSAQKNPTAFYLCASSTLRQGANSGANVLTFGAGSRLTVL.

This clone has just a few counts. J is TRBJ2-7 and V is TRBV7-2; 10 bases fit TRBD2. CDR3 length: 14 residues. Germline values: CDR1 SGHTA, CDR2 FQGNSA. The V and J ends lost 5 bases and 4 bases, in that order; junction bases with no gene match: 5. The CDR3 DNA reads TGTGCCAGCAGCCCTACTAGCGGGGTTTACGAGCAGTACTTC. Its protein is CASSPTSGVYEQYF.

The gene calls are TRBV5-1 and TRBJ2-1; TRBD2 matches 11 bases. Germline trimming cut 1 base from V and 7 bases from J; bases unmatched to any gene: 4. The CDR3 totals 15 residues. Germline-derived CDR1 and CDR2 are SGHRS and YFSETQ. CDR3 DNA sequence: TGCGCCAGCAGCTTGACTAGCGGGAGCGGAAATGAGCAGTTCTTC. Translated, it gives CASSLTSGSGNEQFF.

This clone was seen once. The chain employs TRBV19 and TRBJ2-1, with 8 bases matching TRBD1. J gave up 7 bases and V 2 bases, and 13 bases lay outside the gene matches. From germline, CDR1 is LNHDA and CDR2 SQIVND (reference sequence). The CDR3 runs 17 residues. CDR3 sequence (DNA): TGTGCCAGTAGTATACCCCGCCCCCAGGGGGCAGGGAATGAGCAGTTCTTC. Translating gives CASSIPRPQGAGNEQFF. Filled out from reference TRBV19 and TRBJ2-1, the complete variable domain reads DGGITQSPKYLFRKEGQNVTLSCEQNLNHDAMYWYRQDPGQGLRLIYYSQIVNDFQKGDIAEGYSVSREKKESFPLTVTSAQKNPTAFYLCASSIPRPQGAGNEQFFGPGTRLTVL.

The chain combines TRBV28 with TRBJ2-1; TRBD2 matches at 9 bases. CDR3 size: 13 residues. The germline CDR1 and CDR2 sequences are MDHEN and SYDVKM. J lost 3 bases, V lost 11 bases, and 5 bases had no gene match. CDR3 sequence reads: CASFSGSYNEQFF. DNA of the CDR3: TGTGCCTCCTTTAGCGGGAGCTACAATGAGCAGTTCTTC.

The chain is built from TRBV30 and TRBJ1-1; D may be TRBD1 (5 bases). With 3 bases removed from V and 0 bases from J, the gap between germline ends came to 8 bases. In germline, CDR1 is GTSNPN, CDR2 SVGIG (reference sequence). This CDR3 has 13 amino acids. CDR3 in amino acids: CAWRPGLNTEAFF. CDR3 bases: TGTGCCTGGAGGCCAGGGCTGAACACTGAAGCTTTCTTT. Full variable domain (missing parts from reference TRBV30 and TRBJ1-1): SQTIHQWPATLVQPVGSPLSLECTVEGTSNPNLYWYRQAAGRGLQLLFYSVGIGQISSEVPQNLSASRPQDRQFILSSKKLLLSDSGFYLCAWRPGLNTEAFFGQGTRLTVV.

The rearrangement uses TRBV27 and TRBJ2-7, with 9 bases lining up with TRBD2. The CDR3 contains 13 residues. Trimming cost V 5 bases and J 6 bases; bases outside gene matches: 5. Germline values: CDR1 MNHEY, CDR2 SMNVEV (reference sequence). The CDR3 DNA sequence: TGTGCCAGCAGTCCCCTACTAGCGGGCGAGCAGTACTTC. It translates to CASSPLLAGEQYF.

V gene TRBV11-2 combines with J gene TRBJ2-2; TRBD2 is a possible D gene (5 bases). The CDR3 extends over 15 amino acids. CDR1 is SGHAT, CDR2 FQNNGV, per germline. V dropped 4 bases and J dropped 1 base, with 10 bases sitting between them. The CDR3 here is CASSSPRGNTGELFF. CDR3 coding DNA: TGTGCCAGCAGCTCCCCTCGGGGGAACACCGGGGAGCTGTTTTTT.

This sequence joins TRBV7-2 and TRBJ2-3, with 7 bases identical to TRBD1. The CDR3 runs to 14 residues. The germline V gene has CDR1 SGHTA and CDR2 FQGNSA. Trimming took 5 bases from V and 6 from J; bases not matched to a gene: 8. This CDR3 is CASSNRQGGDTQYF. CDR3 nucleotide sequence: TGTGCCAGCAGCAACCGACAGGGCGGGGATACGCAGTATTTT. Filled out from reference TRBV7-2 and TRBJ2-3, the complete variable domain reads GAGVSQSPSNKVTEKGKDVELRCDPISGHTALYWYRQSLGQGLEFLIYFQGNSAPDKSGLPSDRFSAERTGGSVSTLTIQRTQQEDSAVYLCASSNRQGGDTQYFGPGTRLTVL.

The V gene is TRBV19, the J gene TRBJ2-6; D unresolved. Looked up from germline, CDR1 is LNHDA and CDR2 is SQIVND (reference sequence). Trimming cost V 3 bases and J 0 bases, with 12 bases left between them. This CDR3 contains 17 residues. The CDR3: CASSIFWASSGANVLTF. As DNA, the CDR3 is TGTGCCAGTAGTATTTTTTGGGCGAGCTCTGGGGCCAACGTCCTGACTTTC.

The rearrangement joins TRBV11-2 to TRBJ2-4; 8 nucleotides agree with TRBD1. Trimming took 5 bases from V and 1 from J; bases not matched to a gene: 1. The CDR3 runs 14 residues. The germline gives CDR1 SGHAT, CDR2 FQNNGV. CDR3 in DNA: TGTGCCAGCAGCCGGGACAGGGCCAAAAACATTCAGTACTTC. Its translation is CASSRDRAKNIQYF.

The V and J genes are TRBV27 and TRBJ2-7; TRBD2 is a possible D gene (6 bases). In germline, CDR1 is MNHEY, CDR2 SMNVEV (reference sequence). V lost 3 bases to trimming and J lost 3 bases, with 12 bases between them. The CDR3 covers 14 residues. Written as DNA, the CDR3 is TGTGCCAGCAGTTTTTGGAGGGAAAACTACGAGCAGTACTTC. This sequence encodes CASSFWRENYEQYF.

The chain carries TRBV15 and TRBJ2-1; D unresolved. V gave up 5 bases and J gave up 9 bases, with 11 bases separating them. The length of the CDR3 is 12 residues. Germline-derived CDR1 and CDR2 are LNHNV and YYDKDF (reference sequence). This chain's CDR3 is CATSEVTGEQFF. CDR3 bases: TGTGCCACCAGCGAGGTTACTGGTGAGCAGTTCTTC.

The chain links TRBV19 to TRBJ1-4; tentatively, D is TRBD1 (5 bases). Trimming stripped 3 bases from V and 5 bases from J, with 10 bases between. CDR1 LNHDA and CDR2 SQIVND come from the germline V gene (reference sequence). This CDR3 region has 14 residues. CDR3: CASSIGQGNEKLFF. The CDR3 DNA reads TGTGCCAGTAGTATTGGTCAGGGAAATGAAAAACTGTTTTTT.

J is TRBJ2-7 and V is TRBV20-1, with no clear D. The CDR3 totals 11 residues. Germline V gene data show CDR1 as DFQATT and CDR2 as SNEGSKA (reference sequence). The V and J ends lost 3 bases and 7 bases respectively, with 10 bases between them. Written as DNA, the CDR3 is TGCAGTGCTAGTTTCCCCAGGGAGCAGTACTTC. This codes for CSASFPREQYF.

This chain links TRBV29-1 with TRBJ2-2; 7 positions agree with TRBD1. Unmatched junction bases numbered 0, after V lost 4 bases and J lost 1 base. The CDR3 consists of 13 residues. Germline values: CDR1 SQVTM, CDR2 ANQGSEA. DNA for the CDR3: TGCAGCGTTGGGACAGGGAACACCGGGGAGCTGTTTTTT. Translating gives CSVGTGNTGELFF.

The chain uses TRBV2 and TRBJ2-6; 9 bases are shared with TRBD1. V lost 3 bases and J lost 0; bases outside the gene matches: 12. This CDR3 has 20 amino acids. Germline CDR1 and CDR2: SNHLY and FYNNEI. Written as DNA, the CDR3 is TGTGCCAGCAGTGAGCTCGCCTCGGGACAGGGACGCTCTGGGGCCAACGTCCTGACTTTC. It codes for CASSELASGQGRSGANVLTF.

The rearrangement uses TRBV7-9 and TRBJ2-7; unclear D gene. The CDR3 covers 14 residues. CDR1 and CDR2 (germline): SEHNR, FQNEAQ (reference sequence). V was cut by 0 bases and J by 3 bases, with 9 bases left in between. CDR3 sequence: CASSLAGGGYEQYF. The CDR3 DNA reads TGTGCCAGCAGCTTAGCGGGTGGCGGCTACGAGCAGTACTTC.